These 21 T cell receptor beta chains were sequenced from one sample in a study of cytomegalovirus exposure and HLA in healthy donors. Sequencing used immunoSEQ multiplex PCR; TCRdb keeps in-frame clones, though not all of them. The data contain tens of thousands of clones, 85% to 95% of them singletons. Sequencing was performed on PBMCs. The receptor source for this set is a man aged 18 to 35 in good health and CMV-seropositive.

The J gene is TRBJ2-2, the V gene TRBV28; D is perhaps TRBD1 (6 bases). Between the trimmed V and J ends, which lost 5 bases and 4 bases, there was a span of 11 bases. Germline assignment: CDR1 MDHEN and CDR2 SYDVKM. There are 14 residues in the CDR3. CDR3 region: CASSRTASTGELFF. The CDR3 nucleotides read TGTGCCAGCAGTCGGACAGCCTCCACCGGGGAGCTGTTTTTT.

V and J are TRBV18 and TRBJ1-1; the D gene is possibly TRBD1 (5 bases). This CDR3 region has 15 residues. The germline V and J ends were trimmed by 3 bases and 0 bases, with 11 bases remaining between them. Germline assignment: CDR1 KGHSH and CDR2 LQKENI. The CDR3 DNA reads TGTGCCAGCTCACCGCCAGGGAACATGAACACTGAAGCTTTCTTT. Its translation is CASSPPGNMNTEAFF.

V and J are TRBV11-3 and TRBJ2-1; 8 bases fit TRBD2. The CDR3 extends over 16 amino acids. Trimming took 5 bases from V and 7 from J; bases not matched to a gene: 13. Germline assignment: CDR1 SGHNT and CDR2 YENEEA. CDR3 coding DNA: TGTGCCAGCAGCCTTTCCGGAGGACTAGCCTTTAATGAGCAGTTCTTC. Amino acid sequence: CASSLSGGLAFNEQFF.

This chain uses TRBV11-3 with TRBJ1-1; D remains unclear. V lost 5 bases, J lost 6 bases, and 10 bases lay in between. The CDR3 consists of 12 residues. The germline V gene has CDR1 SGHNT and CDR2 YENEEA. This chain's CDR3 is CASSITGSEAFF. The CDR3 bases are TGTGCCAGCAGCATAACGGGTTCTGAAGCTTTCTTT.

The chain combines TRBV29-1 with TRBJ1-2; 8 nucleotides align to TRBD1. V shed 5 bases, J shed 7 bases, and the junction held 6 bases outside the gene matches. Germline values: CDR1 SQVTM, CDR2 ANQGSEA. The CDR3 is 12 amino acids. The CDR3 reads CSVPTGVGGYTF. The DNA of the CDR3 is TGCAGCGTTCCGACAGGGGTGGGTGGCTACACCTTC. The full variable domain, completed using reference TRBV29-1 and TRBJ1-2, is SAVISQKPSRDICQRGTSLTIQCQVDSQVTMMFWYRQQPGQSLTLIATANQGSEATYESGFVIDKFPISRPNLTFSTLTVSNMSPEDSSIYLCSVPTGVGGYTFGSGTRLTVV.

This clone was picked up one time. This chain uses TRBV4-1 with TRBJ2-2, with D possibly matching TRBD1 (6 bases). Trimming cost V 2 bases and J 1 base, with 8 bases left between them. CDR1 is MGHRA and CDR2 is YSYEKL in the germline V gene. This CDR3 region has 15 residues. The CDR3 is CASSQPDRNTGELFF. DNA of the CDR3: TGCGCCAGCAGCCAACCGGACAGGAACACCGGGGAGCTGTTTTTT.

CDR3 DNA: TGTGCCAGCAGCGTAGCTCAATATAGCGGGAGATACGAGCAGTACTTC. Translated, it gives CASSVAQYSGRYEQYF. The chain carries TRBV9 and TRBJ2-7, with 9 bases identical to TRBD2. The V and J ends lost 0 bases and 4 bases, in that order; junction bases with no gene match: 8. The CDR3 is 16 amino acids. Germline CDR1 reads SGDLS; CDR2 reads YYNGEE.

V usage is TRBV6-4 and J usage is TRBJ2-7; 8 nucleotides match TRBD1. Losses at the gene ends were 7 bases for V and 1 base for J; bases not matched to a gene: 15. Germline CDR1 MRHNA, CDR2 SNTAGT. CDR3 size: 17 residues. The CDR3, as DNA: TGTGCCAGCATCAAAGGCGTGGGGCAGGGGGCTTCCTACGAGCAGTACTTC. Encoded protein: CASIKGVGQGASYEQYF.

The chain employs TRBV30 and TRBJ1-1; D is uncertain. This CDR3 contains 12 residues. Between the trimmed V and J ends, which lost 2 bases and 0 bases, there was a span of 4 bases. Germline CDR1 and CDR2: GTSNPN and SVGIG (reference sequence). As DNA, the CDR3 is TGTGCCTGGAGTCCCATGAACACTGAAGCTTTCTTT. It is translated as CAWSPMNTEAFF.

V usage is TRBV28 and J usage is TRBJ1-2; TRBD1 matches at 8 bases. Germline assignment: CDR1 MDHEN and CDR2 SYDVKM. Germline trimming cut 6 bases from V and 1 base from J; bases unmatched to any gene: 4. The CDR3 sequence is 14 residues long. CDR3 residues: CASRGTGVNYGYTF. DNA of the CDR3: TGTGCCAGCAGAGGGACAGGAGTTAACTATGGCTACACCTTC.

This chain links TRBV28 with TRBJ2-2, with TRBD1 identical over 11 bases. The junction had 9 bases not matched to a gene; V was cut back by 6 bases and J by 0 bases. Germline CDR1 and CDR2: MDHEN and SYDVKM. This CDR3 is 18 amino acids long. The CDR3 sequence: CASRTGQGVFANTGELFF. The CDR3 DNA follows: TGTGCCAGCAGGACGGGACAGGGGGTGTTCGCGAACACCGGGGAGCTGTTTTTT.

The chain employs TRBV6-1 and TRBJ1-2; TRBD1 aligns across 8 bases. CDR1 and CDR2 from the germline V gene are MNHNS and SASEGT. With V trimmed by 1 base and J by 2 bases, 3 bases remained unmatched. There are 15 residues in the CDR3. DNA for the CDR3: TGTGCCAGCAGTGAAGGTGCAGGGGGCAACTATGGCTACACCTTC. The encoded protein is CASSEGAGGNYGYTF.

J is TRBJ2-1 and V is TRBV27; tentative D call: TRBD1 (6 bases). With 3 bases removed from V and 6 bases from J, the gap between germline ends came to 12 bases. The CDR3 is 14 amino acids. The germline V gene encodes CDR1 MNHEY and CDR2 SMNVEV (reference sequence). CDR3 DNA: TGTGCCAGCAGTTTTATGACAGGTTCCAATGAGCAGTTCTTC. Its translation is CASSFMTGSNEQFF.

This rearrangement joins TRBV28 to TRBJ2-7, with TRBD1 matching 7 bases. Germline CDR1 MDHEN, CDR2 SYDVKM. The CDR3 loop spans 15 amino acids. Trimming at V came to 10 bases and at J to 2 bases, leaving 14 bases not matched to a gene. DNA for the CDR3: TGTGCCACCAAGGGACCGGGACAGCCGACCTACGAGCAGTACTTC. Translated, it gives CATKGPGQPTYEQYF.

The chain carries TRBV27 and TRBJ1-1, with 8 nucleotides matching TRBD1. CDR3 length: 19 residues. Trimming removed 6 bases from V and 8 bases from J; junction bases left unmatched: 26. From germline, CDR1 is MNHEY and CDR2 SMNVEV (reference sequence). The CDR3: CASSQPGQVIAPIFDEAFF. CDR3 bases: TGTGCCAGCAGCCAGCCGGGACAGGTTATTGCCCCAATATTCGACGAAGCTTTCTTT.

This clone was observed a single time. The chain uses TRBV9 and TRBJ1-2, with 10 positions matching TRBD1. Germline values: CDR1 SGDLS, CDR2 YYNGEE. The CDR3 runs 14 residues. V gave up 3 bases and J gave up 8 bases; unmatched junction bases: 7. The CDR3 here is CASSGRQGAGGYTF. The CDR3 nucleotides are TGTGCCAGCAGCGGCCGACAGGGGGCAGGAGGCTACACCTTC.

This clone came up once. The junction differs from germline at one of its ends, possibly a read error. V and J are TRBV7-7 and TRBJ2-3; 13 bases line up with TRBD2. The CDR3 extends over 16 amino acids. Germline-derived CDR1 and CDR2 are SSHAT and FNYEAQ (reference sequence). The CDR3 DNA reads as TGTGCTAGCAGCTCGGGGACTAGCGGGGGCACAGATACGCAGTATTTT. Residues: CASSSGTSGGTDTQYF.

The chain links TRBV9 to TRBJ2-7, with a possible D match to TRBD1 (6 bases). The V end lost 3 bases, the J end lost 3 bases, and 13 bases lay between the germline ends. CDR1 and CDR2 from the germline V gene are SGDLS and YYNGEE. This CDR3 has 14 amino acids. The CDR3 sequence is CASSAGVVGYEQYF. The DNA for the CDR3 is TGTGCCAGCAGCGCAGGGGTTGTAGGCTACGAGCAGTACTTC. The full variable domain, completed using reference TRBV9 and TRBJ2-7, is DSGVTQTPKHLITATGQRVTLRCSPRSGDLSVYWYQQSLDQGLQFLIQYYNGEERAKGNILERFSAQQFPDLHSELNLSSLELGDSALYFCASSAGVVGYEQYFGPGTRLTVT.

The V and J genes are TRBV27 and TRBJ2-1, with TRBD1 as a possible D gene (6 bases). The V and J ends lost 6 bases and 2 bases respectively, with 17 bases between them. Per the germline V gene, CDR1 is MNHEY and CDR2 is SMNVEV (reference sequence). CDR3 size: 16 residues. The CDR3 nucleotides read TGTGCCAGCAGCCCCTCAGGGGAGCTAACCTACAATGAGCAGTTCTTC. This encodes CASSPSGELTYNEQFF.

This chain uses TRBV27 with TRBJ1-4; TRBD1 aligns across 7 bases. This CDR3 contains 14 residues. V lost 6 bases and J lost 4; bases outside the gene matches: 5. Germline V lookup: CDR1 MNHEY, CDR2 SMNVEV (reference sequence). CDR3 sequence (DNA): TGTGCCAGCAGAACGGGACAGTTTAATGAAAAACTGTTTTTT. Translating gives CASRTGQFNEKLFF.

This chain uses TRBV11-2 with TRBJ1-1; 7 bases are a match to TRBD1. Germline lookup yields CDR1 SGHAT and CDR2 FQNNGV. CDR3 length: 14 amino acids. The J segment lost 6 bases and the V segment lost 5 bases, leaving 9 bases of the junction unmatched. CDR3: CASSPLQGFAEAFF. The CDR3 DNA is TGTGCCAGCAGCCCCTTACAGGGGTTCGCTGAAGCTTTCTTT.